The clone carrying this T cell receptor (beta chain) was observed many times. Its antigen remains unidentified. The CDR3 end lies 3 residues beyond the end of the read and is filled in from the germline J gene. This entry comes from a study of T cell clonality in common variable immunodeficiency. The germline gives CDR1 SGHNT, CDR2 YYREEE (reference sequence). The V gene end was trimmed by 4 bases and the J gene end by 4 bases; junction bases not matched to a gene: 8. The CDR3 consists of 15 residues. General observations from the study: CVID subjects showed higher TCRbeta clonality than healthy controls. Shared TCRbeta clones were fewer between CVID subjects than controls. Fewer deletions and N-nucleotide insertions were reportedly seen in common variable immunodeficiency TCR beta sequences. Repertoire-complication correlations in CVID were limited by patient heterogeneity.

The assay was immunoSEQ multiplex PCR, and TCRdb's table has in-frame clones only and misses some. Reported are 25,000 to 35,000 clones, none seen only once; the ten largest carry roughly 5.4%. This clonotype was obtained from a human donor with common variable immunodeficiency. The chain links TRBV5-4 to TRBJ2-7; 10 bases line up with TRBD1. The sequencing input was peripheral blood mononuclear cells. Here the CDR3 reads CASSRGTGALYEQYF. Partial CDR3 DNA: TGTGCCAGCAGCCGGGGGACAGGGGCGTTATACGAG.